The T cell receptor (beta chain) described here comes from a study of T-cell reconstitution after alpha-beta-depleted transplantation in children. Whole-study findings and limits: Expanded graft clones, several hundred of them, were reportedly the source of alpha-beta T cells about two months after transplant.

The CDR3 is 18 residues long. Germline CDR1 LNHDA, CDR2 SQIVND (reference sequence). With 1 base clipped from V and 0 bases from J, the junction kept 8 bases outside the gene matches. During its preparation, the TCRbeta library received unique molecular identifiers. In TCRdb, the PCR reads were re-called with MiXCR into one record per CDR3 protein. The table has approximately 97,000 distinct CDR3 sequences, 4.5% to 7.5% seen once. This clonotype showed up many times. Its cognate antigen is unknown. This TCR was recovered from a female patient younger than 10 who had a stem cell transplant for Fanconi anemia, so the T cells may come from the graft donor. Sequencing was performed on PBMCs, mostly from graft donor cells, taken 60 days after TCRalphabeta/CD19-depleted stem cell transplant. J is TRBJ2-3 and V is TRBV19; 9 bases agree with TRBD2. The CDR3 sequence: CASSIGRTSDFSTDTQYF. CDR3 DNA sequence: TGTGCCAGTAGTATAGGTAGGACTAGCGATTTTAGCACAGATACGCAGTATTTT.